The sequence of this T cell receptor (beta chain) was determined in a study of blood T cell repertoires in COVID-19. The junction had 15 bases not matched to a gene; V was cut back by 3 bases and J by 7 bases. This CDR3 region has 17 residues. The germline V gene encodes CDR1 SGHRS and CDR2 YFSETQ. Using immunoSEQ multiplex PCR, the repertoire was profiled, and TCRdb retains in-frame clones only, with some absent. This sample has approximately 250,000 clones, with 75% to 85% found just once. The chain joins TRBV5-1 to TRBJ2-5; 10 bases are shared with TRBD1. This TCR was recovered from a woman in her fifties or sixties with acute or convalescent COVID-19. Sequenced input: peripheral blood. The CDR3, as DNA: TGCGCCAGCAGCTGGGGGCCCACGGTGACAGGGGGCGGGACCCAGTACTTC. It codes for CASSWGPTVTGGGTQYF.